Listed here is a single TCR beta chain. Its antigen is currently not known. There are no base qualities to consult, and no much larger clone falls within one base. Repertoires were sampled multiple times during chemoradiotherapy, which allowed clonal expansion in the tumor microenvironment to be followed. The method was the immunoSEQ multiplex PCR assay. This immuneACCESS table, as held by TCRdb, lists in-frame sequences with V and J called but not all clones. Of the missing ones, under half trace to an unresolved V gene in checked studies; the others have no known cause. For this sample the table gives 8,000 to 10,000 clones, of which around 71% were detected only once. The ten largest clones add up to roughly 9.5% of the sample. The data are from a study of chemoradiotherapy in HPV16-positive cancers (dated 2022 in TCRdb). Background for the entire study: Candidate HPV-specific T-cell clones and common TCR motifs were defined through functional T-cell assays on cells from a couple of HPV16-positive patients. Whether T-cell immunity against the HPV oncoproteins E6 and E7 changes during chemoradiotherapy and whether survival is affected by this immunity were examined in the study. Next, the candidate HPV-specific TCRs and motifs were followed in TCR repertoires from approximately 82 patients with HPV-related cancers. What the authors observed across the whole study: Expansion of candidate HPV-specific clones and E7-related TCR motifs was observed in the tumor microenvironment during treatment, whereas no such expansion was observed for non-HPV-specific T cells. The functional definition of HPV-specific T cells was derived from only a couple of HPV16-positive patients, and the survival association was reported for HPV16-positive patients. Improved recurrence-free survival in HPV16-positive patients was associated with expansion of HPV-responsive T cells during chemoradiotherapy.

The germline V gene gives CDR1 as KGHSH and CDR2 as LQKENI. Measured from the cysteine to the phenylalanine, the CDR3 is 14 residues long. CDR3 DNA is the only sequence kept; it has 42 bases, read in frame from the first base. Deletion took 5 bases off V and 0 bases off J, with a span of 10 bases between the germline ends. This material was collected from a patient who underwent chemoradiotherapy. This receptor was obtained from a human donor with HPV-associated anogenital cancer. The chain links TRBV18 with TRBJ1-1; no D gene can be assigned with confidence. The nucleotide sequence reads as follows: TGTGCCAGCTCAGCCCAAACAATGAACACTGAAGCTTTCTTT. It translates as CASSAQTMNTEAFF.